The 17 T cell receptor beta chains listed next were all sequenced from one sample in a study of cytomegalovirus exposure and HLA in healthy donors. A multiplex PCR was run with 60 Vbeta primers and 13 Jbeta primers. Clones were sequenced by immunoSEQ multiplex PCR, and TCRdb holds only the in-frame ones, with some missing. The sample shows around 150,000 clones, 60% to 80% of them seen only once. Sample: PBMCs. Receptors were obtained from a woman in her thirties or forties in good health and CMV-seropositive.

The CDR3 protein is CASSGTNQPQHF. CDR3 DNA: TGTGCCAGCAGTGGGACTAATCAGCCCCAGCATTTT. The gene calls are TRBV2 and TRBJ1-5; D unclear. Trimming took 4 bases from V and 4 from J, leaving 5 bases between them. The CDR3 covers 12 residues. CDR1 is SNHLY, CDR2 FYNNEI, per germline.

This clone was found a few times. The genes are TRBV5-1 and TRBJ1-1; D unresolved. The CDR3 consists of 13 residues. Germline-derived CDR1 and CDR2 are SGHRS and YFSETQ. V lost 2 bases and J lost 5, with 10 bases in between. CDR3 DNA sequence: TGCGCCAGCAGCTTCGAGGGAAGGACTGAAGCTTTCTTT. Translated: CASSFEGRTEAFF.

The chain links TRBV7-2 to TRBJ2-1; no reliable D call. CDR3 length: 18 residues. Germline V CDR1 and CDR2: SGHTA, FQGNSA. V lost 1 base and J 2 bases, leaving 18 bases between the germline ends. The CDR3 nucleotides read TGTGCCAGCAGCTTAGAAGGTAAAGTCCTAGGAGCCTACAATGAGCAGTTCTTC. Protein: CASSLEGKVLGAYNEQFF.

The chain employs TRBV7-2 and TRBJ1-4; 7 bases line up with TRBD1. The CDR3 contains 15 residues. CDR1 and CDR2 (germline): SGHTA, FQGNSA. V lost 4 bases to trimming and J lost 3 bases; unmatched junction nucleotides: 5. CDR3 amino acids: CASSSKQGANEKLFF. In nucleotides, the CDR3 is TGTGCCAGCAGCTCCAAGCAGGGGGCTAATGAAAAACTGTTTTTT.

This clone showed up just a few times. CDR3 amino acids: CASSWGLAGVPYNEQFF. DNA for the CDR3: TGTGCCAGCAGCTGGGGACTAGCGGGAGTCCCCTACAATGAGCAGTTCTTC. The rearrangement joins TRBV7-9 to TRBJ2-1; 14 nucleotides align to TRBD2. Germline CDR1 SEHNR, CDR2 FQNEAQ (reference sequence). The CDR3 covers 17 residues. Unmatched junction bases numbered 4, after V lost 4 bases and J lost 2 bases.

This clone was observed a handful of times. In DNA form, the CDR3 reads TGTGCCTGGAGTGTACTCTCGGGGACTCTCACAGATACGCAGTATTTT. This sequence encodes CAWSVLSGTLTDTQYF. This chain uses TRBV30 with TRBJ2-3; weak D call: TRBD2 (6 bases). Germline CDR1 and CDR2: GTSNPN and SVGIG (reference sequence). V was trimmed by 0 bases and J by 2 bases, leaving 15 bases between them. The CDR3 has 16 residues.

The J gene is TRBJ1-2, the V gene TRBV6-5, with D perhaps TRBD1 (5 bases). CDR3 size: 15 residues. V was trimmed by 6 bases and J by 6 bases, leaving 20 bases between them. Germline V CDR1 and CDR2: MNHEY, SVGAGI. The CDR3 loop reads CASSPGTALADGYTF. DNA of the CDR3: TGTGCCAGCAGCCCCGGGACTGCGCTGGCGGATGGCTACACCTTC.

The rearrangement joins TRBV29-1 to TRBJ1-1; no reliable D call. The germline V gene has CDR1 SQVTM and CDR2 ANQGSEA. Trimming shortened V by 3 bases and J by 10 bases, and 12 bases separated the two germline ends. This CDR3 comprises 11 residues. The CDR3 DNA sequence: TGCAGCGTTGAGAGGAAGCTTGGAGCTTTCTTT. Translation: CSVERKLGAFF.

In the case of this clone: Other nucleotide sequences from this sample produce the same CDR3. This rearrangement joins TRBV6-5 to TRBJ1-2; D is ambiguous. There are 14 residues in the CDR3. The V gene's germline CDR1 is MNHEY and CDR2 SVGAGI. The germline V and J ends were trimmed by 6 bases and 7 bases, with 18 bases remaining between them. CDR3 bases: TGTGCCAGCAGCTACGTAGGCTCTAGCGGTGGCTACACCTTC. As protein: CASSYVGSSGGYTF.

The rearrangement joins TRBV7-9 to TRBJ1-4; 8 nucleotides agree with TRBD1. In germline, CDR1 is SEHNR, CDR2 FQNEAQ (reference sequence). V shed 5 bases, J shed 0 bases, and the junction held 5 bases outside the gene matches. The CDR3 covers 16 residues. The CDR3 region has the DNA TGTGCCAGCAGCCTGAGGACAGGGTCAACTAATGAAAAACTGTTTTTT. This encodes CASSLRTGSTNEKLFF.

The rearrangement joins TRBV7-9 to TRBJ2-3; D is uncertain. This CDR3 is 15 amino acids long. The V gene's germline CDR1 is SEHNR and CDR2 FQNEAQ (reference sequence). The ends were cut back, 3 bases at V and 3 bases at J, with 13 bases in the middle. CDR3 sequence reads: CASSFNTFRTDTQYF. The CDR3 nucleotides are TGTGCCAGCAGCTTCAATACCTTCAGGACAGATACGCAGTATTTT.

This clone was seen a handful of times. V gene TRBV18 combines with J gene TRBJ2-2, with 8 bases matching TRBD2. From germline, CDR1 is KGHSH and CDR2 LQKENI. J lost 1 base, V lost 5 bases, and 12 bases had no gene match. CDR3 length: 18 amino acids. The CDR3 loop is CASSSNQGTRWNTGELFF. DNA for the CDR3: TGTGCCAGCTCATCGAATCAGGGGACTAGGTGGAACACCGGGGAGCTGTTTTTT.

V usage is TRBV5-6 and J usage is TRBJ1-3; a possible D gene is TRBD1 (5 bases). Trimming cost V 6 bases and J 1 base, with 26 bases left between them. There are 19 residues in the CDR3. Germline lookup yields CDR1 SGHDT and CDR2 YYEEEE. CDR3 DNA: TGTGCCAGCACCGCTTGGGGTCGGGCAGGGTCTTTATCTGGAAACACCATATATTTT. This sequence encodes CASTAWGRAGSLSGNTIYF.

V is TRBV25-1 and J is TRBJ1-5, with D possibly being TRBD1 (6 bases). The germline gives CDR1 MGHDK, CDR2 SYGVNS. V was trimmed by 2 bases and J by 6 bases, leaving 8 bases between them. The CDR3 runs to 13 residues. In nucleotides, the CDR3 is TGTGCCAGCAGTGAAGGGGGCGGTCAGCCCCAGCATTTT. This sequence encodes CASSEGGGQPQHF.

This sequence joins TRBV11-3 and TRBJ2-5; 7 nucleotides match TRBD1. CDR1 is SGHNT and CDR2 is YENEEA in the germline V gene. After removal of 3 bases from V and 3 bases from J, the junction contained 4 bases not matched to a gene. This CDR3 contains 14 residues. In DNA, the CDR3 is TGTGCCAGCAGCTTGGGGACAGCAGAAGAGACCCAGTACTTC. Translated: CASSLGTAEETQYF.

V gene TRBV27 combines with J gene TRBJ2-5, with 8 bases lining up with TRBD2. The end of the DNA fits TRBJ2-7 better, so the J call may be wrong. The CDR3 extends over 13 amino acids. CDR1 and CDR2 (germline): MNHEY, SMNVEV (reference sequence). Here the CDR3 reads CASSYSGTYEQYF. The CDR3 DNA reads as TGTGCCAGCAGTTATAGCGGGACCTACGAGCAGTACTTC.

The chain uses TRBV28 and TRBJ2-5, with 14 bases identical to TRBD2. The DNA end lines up better with TRBJ2-7; the J call may be wrong. The CDR3 totals 16 residues. Germline-derived CDR1 and CDR2 are MDHEN and SYDVKM. The CDR3 loop is CASTPSGGLAGDEQYF. The CDR3, as DNA: TGTGCCAGCACCCCCTCGGGGGGACTAGCGGGAGACGAGCAGTACTTC.